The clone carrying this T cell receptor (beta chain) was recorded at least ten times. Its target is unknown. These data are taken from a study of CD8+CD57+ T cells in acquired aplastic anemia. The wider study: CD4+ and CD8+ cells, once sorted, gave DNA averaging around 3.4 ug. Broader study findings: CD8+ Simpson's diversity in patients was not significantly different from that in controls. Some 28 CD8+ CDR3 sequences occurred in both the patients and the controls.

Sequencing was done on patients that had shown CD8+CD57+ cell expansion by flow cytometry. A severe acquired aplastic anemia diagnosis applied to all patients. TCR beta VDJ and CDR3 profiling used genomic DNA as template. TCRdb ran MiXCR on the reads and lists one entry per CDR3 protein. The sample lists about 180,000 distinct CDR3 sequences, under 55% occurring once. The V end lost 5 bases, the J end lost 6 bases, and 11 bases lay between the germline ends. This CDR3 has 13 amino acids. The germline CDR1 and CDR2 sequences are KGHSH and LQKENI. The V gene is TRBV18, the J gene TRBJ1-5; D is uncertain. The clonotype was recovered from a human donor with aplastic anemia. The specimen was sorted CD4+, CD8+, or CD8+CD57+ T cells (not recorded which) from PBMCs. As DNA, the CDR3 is TGTGCCAGCTCATCAGGTGGAATTCAGCCCCAGCATTTT. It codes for CASSSGGIQPQHF.